What follows describes a single T cell receptor (beta chain). This entry comes from a study of CD8 T cells in Susac syndrome. Germline V gene data show CDR1 as MNHEY and CDR2 as SVGEGT. V gave up 2 bases and J gave up 4 bases, with 17 bases separating them. The CDR3 extends over 17 amino acids. CD8+ and CD4+ T cells were negatively isolated; TEMRA cells were FACS-enriched. After extraction with the RNeasy kit, about 0.5 to 1 ug of the RNA was reverse transcribed using random hexamers. TCR beta CDR3 was amplified by immunoSEQ multiplex PCR. This amplification extended across 54 Vbeta and 13 Jbeta segments. TCRdb independently ran MiXCR on the immunoSEQ multiplex PCR reads; one entry per CDR3 protein. The table lists some 170,000 distinct CDR3 sequences, just under 95% of them singletons.

The sequencing sample was made of CD4+ T cells from PBMCs. The receptor comes from a human donor in good health. The chain uses TRBV6-2 or TRBV6-3 and TRBJ2-2; possible D gene TRBD2, 7 bases. The CDR3 here is CASSYGPWEGVTGELFF. CDR3 nucleotides: TGTGCCAGCAGTTACGGTCCCTGGGAGGGGGTCACCGGGGAGCTGTTTTTT.